This record covers a single T cell receptor (beta chain). These data originate in a study of blood T cell repertoires in COVID-19. At the level of the study: Samples of COVID-19 (acute and convalescent) were obtained from the United States, Italy and Spain. T cells, B-cell-depleted T cells, or PBMCs supplied cDNA or gDNA.

CDR1 SGHDT and CDR2 YYEEEE come from the germline V gene. The trim removed 1 base at V and 12 bases at J, leaving 8 bases unmatched. The CDR3 consists of 15 residues. In the authors' methods: Estimation of nucleated cell counts relied on the amplification of reference gene primers. The repertoire was sequenced with immunoSEQ multiplex PCR; TCRdb's copy has only in-frame clones and lacks some. V and J calls and clone size are given by that table; D and trimming were obtained from the DNA. This sample has a few hundred thousand clones; roughly 90% occur once, and the top ten carry about 2.3%. Input material: peripheral blood. The V call is TRBV5-6, the J call TRBJ1-4, with 11 bases matching TRBD1. This sequence was found in a man aged 18 to 29 with active or convalescent COVID-19. CDR3 DNA sequence: TGTGCCAGCAGCTTGTTTGGGACAGGGGGTAGGGAACTGTTTTTT. This gives the protein CASSLFGTGGRELFF. Drawing the rest from reference TRBV5-6 and TRBJ1-4, the complete variable domain is DAGVTQSPTHLIKTRGQQVTLRCSPKSGHDTVSWYQQALGQGPQFIFQYYEEEERQRGNFPDRFSGHQFPNYSSELNVNALLLGDSALYLCASSLFGTGGRELFFGSGTQLSVL.